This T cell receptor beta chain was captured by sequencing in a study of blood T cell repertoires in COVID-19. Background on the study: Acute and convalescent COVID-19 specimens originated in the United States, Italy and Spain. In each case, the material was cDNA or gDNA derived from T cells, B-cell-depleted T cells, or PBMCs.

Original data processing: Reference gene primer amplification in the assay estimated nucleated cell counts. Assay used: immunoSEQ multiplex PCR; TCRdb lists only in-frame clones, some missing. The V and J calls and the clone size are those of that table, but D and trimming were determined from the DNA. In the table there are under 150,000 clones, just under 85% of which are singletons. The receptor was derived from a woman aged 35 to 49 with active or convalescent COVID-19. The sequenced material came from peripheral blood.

The CDR3 sequence is CASRRRDRAGNTIYF. CDR3 nucleotide sequence: TGTGCCAGCAGGCGCCGGGACAGGGCTGGAAACACCATATATTTT. The chain has TRBV28 and TRBJ1-3; TRBD1 matches 9 bases. After removal of 6 bases from V and 2 bases from J, the junction contained 5 bases not matched to a gene. This CDR3 has 15 amino acids. CDR1 MDHEN and CDR2 SYDVKM come from the germline V gene.